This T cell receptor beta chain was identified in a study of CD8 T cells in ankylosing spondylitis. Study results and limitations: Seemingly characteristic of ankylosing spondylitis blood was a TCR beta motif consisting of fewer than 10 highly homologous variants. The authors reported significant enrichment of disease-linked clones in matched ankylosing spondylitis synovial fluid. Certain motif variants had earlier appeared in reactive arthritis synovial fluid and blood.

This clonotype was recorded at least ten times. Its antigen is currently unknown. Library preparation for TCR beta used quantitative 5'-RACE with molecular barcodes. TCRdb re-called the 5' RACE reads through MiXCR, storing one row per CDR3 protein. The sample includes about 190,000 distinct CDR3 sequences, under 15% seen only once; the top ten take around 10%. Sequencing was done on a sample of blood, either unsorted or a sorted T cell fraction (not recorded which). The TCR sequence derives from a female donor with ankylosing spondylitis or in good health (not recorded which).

The CDR3 DNA reads TGTGCCAGCAGCTCAACGTCGGGACAGGGCTACGAGCAGTACTTC. The encoded protein is CASSSTSGQGYEQYF. The V gene is TRBV7-2, the J gene TRBJ2-7; 9 nucleotides align to TRBD1. The CDR3 extends over 15 amino acids. CDR1 and CDR2 from the germline V gene are SGHTA and FQGNSA. V lost 4 bases, J lost 3 bases, and 7 bases stayed unmatched.